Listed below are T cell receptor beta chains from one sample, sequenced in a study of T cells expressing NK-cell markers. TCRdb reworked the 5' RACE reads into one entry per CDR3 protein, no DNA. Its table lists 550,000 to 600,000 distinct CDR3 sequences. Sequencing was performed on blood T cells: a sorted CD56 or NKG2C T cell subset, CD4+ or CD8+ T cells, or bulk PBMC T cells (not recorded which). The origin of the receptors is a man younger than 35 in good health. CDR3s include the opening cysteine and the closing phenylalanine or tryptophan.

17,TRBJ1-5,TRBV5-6,CASSLGQTLGSNQPQHF
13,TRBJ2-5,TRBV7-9,CASSLGPAGAQYF
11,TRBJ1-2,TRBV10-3,CAISESGSYTF
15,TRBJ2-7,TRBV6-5,CASSYEGSGSYEQYF
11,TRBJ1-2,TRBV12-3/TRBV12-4,CASSPGNGYTF
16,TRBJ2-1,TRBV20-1,CSARVLGEEFRNEQFF
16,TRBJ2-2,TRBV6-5,CASSYLSQANTGELFF
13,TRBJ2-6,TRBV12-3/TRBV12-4,CASSPSGANVLTF
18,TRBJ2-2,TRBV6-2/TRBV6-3,CASSPFGLAGGVTGELFF
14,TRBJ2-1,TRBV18,CASSPFEGAYEQFF
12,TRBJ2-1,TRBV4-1,CASSENGGEQFF
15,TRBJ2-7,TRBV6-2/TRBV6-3,CASSYSKGFSYEQYF
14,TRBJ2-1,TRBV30,CAWSRSGRDNEQFF
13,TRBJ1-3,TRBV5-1,CASSKGPRNTIYF
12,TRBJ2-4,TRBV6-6,CASRAAGGPTDF
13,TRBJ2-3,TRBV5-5,CASSDLVRDTQYF
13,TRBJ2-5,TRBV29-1,CSVDTGSGETQYF
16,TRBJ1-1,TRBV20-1,CSARDGTGRKNTEAFF
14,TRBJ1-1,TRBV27,CASSWGARNTEAFF
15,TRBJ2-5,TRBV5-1,CASSPRSAGGETQYF
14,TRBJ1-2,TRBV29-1,CSVEDGRGYYGYTF
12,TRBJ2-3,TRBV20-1,CSVPSFSDTQYF
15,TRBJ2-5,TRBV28,CASSDRQNFQETQYF
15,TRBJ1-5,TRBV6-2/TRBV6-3,CASRESNIYTQPQHF
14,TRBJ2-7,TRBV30,CAWSVRTGYDEQYF
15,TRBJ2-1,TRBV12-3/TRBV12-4,CASSFIGTINNEQFF
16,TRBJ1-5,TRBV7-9,CASSPGTEYSNQPQHF
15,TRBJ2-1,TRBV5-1,CASSFYARSYNEQFF
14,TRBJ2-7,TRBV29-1,CSVPRGTGTYEQYF
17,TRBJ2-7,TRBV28,CASSLYLAGRGSDEQYF
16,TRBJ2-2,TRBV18,CASSPSDVRNAGELFF